Below, one T cell receptor (beta chain) is given with its context. This clonotype was picked up many times. Its antigen is currently not known. No much larger clone exists at a distance of one base, and base qualities are not known. The record originates from a study of identical twins (dated by TCRdb to about 2016). About the study as a whole: To test whether fetal clonotypes persist, this study deep-sequenced TCR alpha and beta repertoires from monozygotic twins, from unrelated adults of various ages, and from cord blood. To rule out contamination, the twin experiments were replicated at different times with different library preparation protocols. Study-level results and caveats: Because the same donors could not be followed over many years, conclusions were based on cross-sectional statistical analysis. Invariant T cells such as MAIT and iNKT could partly confound zero-insertion analyses, though diverse VJ usage argued against this for most clonotypes. Abundant cord blood beta clonotypes carried fewer insertions; young adult naive repertoires showed a weaker similar trend, while memory repertoires showed none. Out-of-frame TCR alpha sharing in monozygotic twins was systematically underestimated by recombination models, whereas sharing between unrelated individuals was in agreement with the recombination models. Excess twin sharing in beta out-of-frame sequences was weaker because fewer shared sequences lowered the signal-to-noise ratio. Out-of-frame TCR alpha sequences shared between twins showed an excess of low generation-probability sequences compared with coincidental sharing between unrelated individuals.

Germline trimming: 6 bases from V, 8 bases from J; junction bases outside gene matches: 2. The CDR3 holds 11 amino acids from the cysteine to the phenylalanine. CDR3 DNA only is kept here, 33 bases in frame from base 1. Sequences MNHEY (CDR1) and SVGAGI (CDR2) are obtained from the germline V gene. Every donor was a healthy Caucasian. Three pairs of female monozygotic twins, all aged roughly 18 to 29 years, were included in the twin cohort. Using Miltenyi CD45RO+ enrichment and human naive T-cell isolation kits, memory (CD45RO+) and naive T cells were isolated from PBMC. Receptor amplification or capture employed 5' RACE. The reads were generated on an Illumina HiSeq 2000. Template switching added a universal primer binding site, and the final cDNA carried a unique molecular identifier that allowed TCR cDNA molecules to be counted accurately. First-strand cDNA for TCR alpha and beta chains was synthesized from specific primers in the conserved constant-segment region. To control for contamination, each cDNA library was double barcoded with a SMART-Mk sample barcode plus Illumina barcodes. TruSeq adapter sequences, together with Illumina sample barcodes, were added in two successive PCR steps. The TCR alpha and beta cDNA libraries were sequenced on the Illumina HiSeq platform using custom primers. Processing in the source paper ran as follows. MiGEC was used to process raw reads and extract unique molecular identifiers, and MiXCR was used to find CDR3 positions. Recombination models were inferred per individual with the repgenHMM and IGoR tools using an EM algorithm. Shared clonotype analysis was performed with the tcR package in R, normalizing sharing by the product of cloneset sizes. To study raw recombination free of thymic and clonal selection effects, out-of-frame nonproductive sequences were analyzed. TCRdb reworked the public reads: Q25 trimming with fastp, MiXCR clone assembly, productive beta chains retained. Every entry covers one CDR3 protein and lists the most common genes and DNA from its rows. The V and J calls shown here were made by TCRdb, not taken from the authors' results. This sample comprises around 300,000 distinct CDR3 sequences, more than 6.5% of them detected only once. Roughly 2.1% of the sample rests with the top ten.

The data also belong to a second study, concerning yellow fever vaccine responses in identical twins. As the second study states: The T cell response to vaccination in identical twins was reported by the authors to appear partly convergent and partly personalized. In the study, vaccine-responding T cell clones were precisely tracked in identical twins.

The sequence joins TRBV6-5 to TRBJ1-2; 8 junctional bases match TRBD1. The receptor was derived from a woman in her late teens or twenties in good health. Sequencing was performed on memory (CD45RO+) T cells sorted from blood. According to the study, the label for this sample's cell subset or site signals: CD45RO+ enriched T cells. The CDR3 amino acid sequence is: CASSDRGGYTF. The DNA sequence is given as TGTGCCAGCAGCGACAGGGGCGGCTACACCTTC.